One T cell receptor beta chain is described in this entry. What it binds is not known. The entry originates in a study of cytomegalovirus exposure and HLA in healthy donors. Findings of the study overall: A later analysis reportedly identified an Asian-associated ancestry cluster as carrying fewer N-insertions than the approximately 620-donor mean. Earlier analysis found most TCR beta V segments productive about 90% or about 30% of the time. From TCR beta sequences, most subjects' HLA-A and HLA-B alleles were reportedly predicted accurately.

The primer mix had 60 Vbeta and 13 Jbeta primers. Generated by immunoSEQ multiplex PCR, the TCRdb table keeps only in-frame clones and is missing some. The repertoire holds approximately 170,000 clones, around 86% seen once, with around 4.1% in the top ten. The receptor was isolated from a middle-aged man in good health and CMV-seropositive. The sample was PBMCs.

CDR3 sequence (DNA): TGCGCCAGCAGCCCCGGGACTATTGAGGAGACCCAGTACTTC. Translating it yields CASSPGTIEETQYF. The gene calls are TRBV5-1 and TRBJ2-5, with 7 positions matching TRBD2. Germline CDR1 reads SGHRS; CDR2 reads YFSETQ. This CDR3 is 14 amino acids long. J lost 5 bases, V lost 4 bases, and 8 bases had no gene match.